Listed here is a single T cell receptor beta chain. The data originate from a study of blood T cell repertoires in COVID-19. Sequenced by immunoSEQ multiplex PCR; TCRdb stores in-frame clones only, minus some. The data hold under 300,000 clones, with 85% to 95% observed a single time. The CDR3 sequence is 22 residues long. Germline values: CDR1 SGHRS, CDR2 YFSETQ. V lost 2 bases and J 2 bases, leaving 34 bases between the germline ends. This clonotype was sampled from a man aged 30 to 45 with COVID-19, enrolled during active disease. The V gene is TRBV5-1, the J gene TRBJ1-2; D remains unclear. The sequenced material came from peripheral blood. CDR3 nucleotide sequence: TGCGCCAGCAGCTTCATGAACCTACACCAACCCGGGAGCGACATTCAAAACTATGGCTACACCTTC. Translation gives CASSFMNLHQPGSDIQNYGYTF.